The clone carrying this TCR beta chain was found many times. Its antigen remains unidentified. Trimming took 4 bases from V and 5 from J, leaving 16 bases between them. The CDR3 consists of 14 residues. Germline V gives CDR1 SGHRS, CDR2 YFSETQ. Regions amplified from RNA transcripts were the TCR beta CDR3 regions. The TCR CDR3 first-round RT-PCR relied on the HTBI primer set. Via MiXCR, TCRdb re-called the multiplex PCR reads, giving one row per CDR3 protein. Of roughly 500,000 distinct CDR3 sequences in the sample, 46% were seen once. Diagnostic assessment was based on clinical symptoms, serum thyroxine and TRAb, thyroid ultrasound and orbital computed tomography. This record belongs to a study of T cells in Graves' hyperthyroidism and ophthalmopathy. Study-wide results and caveats: Using 13 V-J features, a model discriminated ophthalmopathy from stable hyperthyroidism.

Sequencing used peripheral blood or thyroid tissue (not recorded which). This clonotype originated in an adult woman with Graves' disease, either hyperthyroidism or ophthalmopathy (not recorded which). This chain links TRBV5-1 with TRBJ2-7; tentatively, D is TRBD1 or TRBD2 (6 bases each). The CDR3 nucleotides are TGCGCCAGCAGCCCGGAGGGCAGGGGCGACGAGCAGTACTTC. Translating it yields CASSPEGRGDEQYF. The whole variable domain, remainder taken from reference TRBV5-1 and TRBJ2-7, is KAGVTQTPRYLIKTRGQQVTLSCSPISGHRSVSWYQQTPGQGLQFLFEYFSETQRNKGNFPGRFSGRQFSNSRSEMNVSTLELGDSALYLCASSPEGRGDEQYFGPGTRLTVT.